The clone carrying this T cell receptor (beta chain) came up a few times. The data originate from a study of T cell repertoires in cytomegalovirus infection. TCRdb re-derived calls from the reads in MiXCR, one entry per CDR3 protein. The table records more than 650,000 distinct CDR3 sequences, 35% to 40% of them present only once. CDR1 MNHEY and CDR2 SMNVEV come from the germline V gene (reference sequence). This CDR3 is 14 amino acids long. With V trimmed by 5 bases and J by 4 bases, 4 bases remained unmatched. The chain employs TRBV27 and TRBJ2-5; the match to TRBD2 covers 10 bases. This TCR was sampled from a human donor in good health (CMV status not recorded). Some clones in this sample may be carry-over from other donors' samples. Sequencing was done on a sample of PBMCs. The CDR3 coding sequence is TGTGCCAGCAGTCCCAGACTAGCGGGAGAGACCCAGTACTTC. It is translated as CASSPRLAGETQYF.